The 3 T cell receptor beta chains listed next were all sequenced from one sample in a study of blood T cells in healthy people across ages. A second PCR of 7 to 11 cycles used a sample-barcoded 5' primer and a J-beta primer mix. Each CDR3 protein is one row after TCRdb ran MiXCR on the 5' RACE reads. In the table there are 1.6 million or so distinct CDR3 sequences, approximately 32% of which are singletons. Sequences were obtained from blood. These receptors were collected from a woman aged 30 to 39 in good health.

The V gene is TRBV5-1, the J gene TRBJ2-7; 10 bases are shared with TRBD2. CDR1 is SGHRS, CDR2 YFSETQ, per germline. CDR3 length equals 16 residues. Trimming at V came to 0 bases and at J to 4 bases, leaving 7 bases not matched to a gene. CDR3 protein: CASSLGPSGGGYEQYF. The CDR3 bases are TGCGCCAGCAGCTTGGGCCCTAGCGGGGGTGGATACGAGCAGTACTTC. Using reference TRBV5-1 and TRBJ2-7 for the parts outside the CDR3, the full variable domain is KAGVTQTPRYLIKTRGQQVTLSCSPISGHRSVSWYQQTPGQGLQFLFEYFSETQRNKGNFPGRFSGRQFSNSRSEMNVSTLELGDSALYLCASSLGPSGGGYEQYFGPGTRLTVT.

The V call is TRBV20-1, the J call TRBJ2-4; TRBD1 aligns across 8 bases. J lost 8 bases, V lost 3 bases, and 9 bases had no gene match. Looked up from germline, CDR1 is DFQATT and CDR2 is SNEGSKA (reference sequence). This CDR3 spans 14 amino acids. CDR3 region: CSASGTGLVDIQYF. CDR3 coding DNA: TGCAGTGCTAGTGGGACAGGCCTTGTAGACATTCAGTACTTC.

This clonotype came up a few times. The chain carries TRBV27 and TRBJ2-1, with D possibly TRBD2 on 6 matching bases. The CDR3 is 14 amino acids. Between the trimmed V and J ends, which lost 6 bases and 7 bases, there was a span of 16 bases. Looked up from germline, CDR1 is MNHEY and CDR2 is SMNVEV (reference sequence). CDR3 in DNA: TGTGCCAGCAGCGGGACTCCCTCCCGTAATGAGCAGTTCTTC. It codes for CASSGTPSRNEQFF.